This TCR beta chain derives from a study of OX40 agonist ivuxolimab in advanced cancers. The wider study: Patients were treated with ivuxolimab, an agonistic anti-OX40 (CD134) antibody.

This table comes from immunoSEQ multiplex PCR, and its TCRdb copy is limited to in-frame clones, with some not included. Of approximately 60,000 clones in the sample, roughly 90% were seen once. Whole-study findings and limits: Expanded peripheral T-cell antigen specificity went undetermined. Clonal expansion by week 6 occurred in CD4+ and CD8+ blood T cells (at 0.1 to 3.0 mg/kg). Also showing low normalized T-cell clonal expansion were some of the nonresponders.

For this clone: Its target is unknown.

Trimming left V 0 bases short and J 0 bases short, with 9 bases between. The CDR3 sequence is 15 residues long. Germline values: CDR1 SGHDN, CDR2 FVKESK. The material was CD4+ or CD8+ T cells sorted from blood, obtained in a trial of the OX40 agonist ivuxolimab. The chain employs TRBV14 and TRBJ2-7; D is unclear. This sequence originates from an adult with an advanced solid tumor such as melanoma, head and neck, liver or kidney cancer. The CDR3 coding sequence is TGTGCCAGCAGCCAAGATGTCAGTCTCTCCTACGAGCAGTACTTC. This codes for CASSQDVSLSYEQYF.